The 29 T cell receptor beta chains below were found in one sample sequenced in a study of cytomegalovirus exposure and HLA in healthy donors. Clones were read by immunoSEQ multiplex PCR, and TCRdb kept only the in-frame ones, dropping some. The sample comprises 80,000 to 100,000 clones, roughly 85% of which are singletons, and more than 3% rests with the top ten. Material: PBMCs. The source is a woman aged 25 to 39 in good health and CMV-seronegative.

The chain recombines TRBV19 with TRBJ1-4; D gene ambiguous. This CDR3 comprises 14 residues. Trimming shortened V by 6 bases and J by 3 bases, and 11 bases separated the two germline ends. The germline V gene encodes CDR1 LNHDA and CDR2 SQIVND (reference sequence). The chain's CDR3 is CASSPGIANEKLFF. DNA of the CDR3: TGTGCCAGTAGCCCCGGGATTGCTAATGAAAAACTGTTTTTT.

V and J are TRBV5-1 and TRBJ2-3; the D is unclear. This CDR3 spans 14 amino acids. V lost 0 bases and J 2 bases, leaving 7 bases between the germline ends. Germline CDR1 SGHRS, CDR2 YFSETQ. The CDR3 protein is CASSLVAPTDTQYF. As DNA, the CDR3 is TGCGCCAGCAGCTTGGTGGCCCCCACAGATACGCAGTATTTT.

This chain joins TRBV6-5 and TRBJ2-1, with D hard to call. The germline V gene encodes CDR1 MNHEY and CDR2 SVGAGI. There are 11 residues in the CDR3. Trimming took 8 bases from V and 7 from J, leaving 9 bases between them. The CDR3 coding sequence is TGTGCCAGCCGAAGAGTTAATGAGCAGTTCTTC. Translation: CASRRVNEQFF.

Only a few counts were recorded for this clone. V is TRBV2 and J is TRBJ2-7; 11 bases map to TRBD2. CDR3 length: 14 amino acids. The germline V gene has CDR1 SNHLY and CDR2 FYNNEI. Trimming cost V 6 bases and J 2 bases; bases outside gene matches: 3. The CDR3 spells CASSLLAGAYEQYF. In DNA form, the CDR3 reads TGTGCCAGCAGCCTACTAGCGGGGGCCTACGAGCAGTACTTC.

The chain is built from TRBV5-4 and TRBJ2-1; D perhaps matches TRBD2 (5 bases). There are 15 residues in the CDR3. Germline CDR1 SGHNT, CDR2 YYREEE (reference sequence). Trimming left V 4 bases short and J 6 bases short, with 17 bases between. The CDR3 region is CASSQYRGLSNEQFF. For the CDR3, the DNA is TGTGCCAGCAGCCAGTACCGGGGTTTAAGCAATGAGCAGTTCTTC.

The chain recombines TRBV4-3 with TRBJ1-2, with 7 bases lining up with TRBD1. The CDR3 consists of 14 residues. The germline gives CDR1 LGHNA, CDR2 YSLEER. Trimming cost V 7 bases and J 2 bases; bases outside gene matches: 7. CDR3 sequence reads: CASTRDRGNYGYTF. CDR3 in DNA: TGCGCCAGCACCCGGGACAGAGGAAACTATGGCTACACCTTC.

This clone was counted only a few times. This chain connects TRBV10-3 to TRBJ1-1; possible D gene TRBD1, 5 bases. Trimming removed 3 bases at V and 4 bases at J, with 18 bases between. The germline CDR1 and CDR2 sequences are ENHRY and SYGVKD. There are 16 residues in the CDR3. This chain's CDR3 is CAISDPSTGGATEAFF. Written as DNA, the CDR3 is TGTGCCATCAGTGACCCATCTACAGGCGGGGCCACTGAAGCTTTCTTT.

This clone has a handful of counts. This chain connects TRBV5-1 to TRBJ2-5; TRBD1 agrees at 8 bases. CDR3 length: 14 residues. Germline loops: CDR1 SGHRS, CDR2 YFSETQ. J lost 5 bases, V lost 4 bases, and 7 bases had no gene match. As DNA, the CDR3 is TGCGCCAGCAGCCTCACGGGACAGGCGGAGACCCAGTACTTC. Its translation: CASSLTGQAETQYF.

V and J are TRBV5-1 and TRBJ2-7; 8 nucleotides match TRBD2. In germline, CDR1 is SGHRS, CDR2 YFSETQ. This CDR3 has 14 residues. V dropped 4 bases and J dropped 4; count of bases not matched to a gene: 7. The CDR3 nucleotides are TGCGCCAGCAGCAGGAGCGGGGGAGGGTACGAGCAGTACTTC. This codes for CASSRSGGGYEQYF.

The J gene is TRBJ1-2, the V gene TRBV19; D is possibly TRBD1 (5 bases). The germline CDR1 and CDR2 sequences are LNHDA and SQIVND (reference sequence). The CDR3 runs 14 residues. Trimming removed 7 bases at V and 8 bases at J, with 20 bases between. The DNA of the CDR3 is TGTGCCAGTAAGCCGACAGATCGGCGGTCCGGCTACACCTTC. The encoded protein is CASKPTDRRSGYTF.

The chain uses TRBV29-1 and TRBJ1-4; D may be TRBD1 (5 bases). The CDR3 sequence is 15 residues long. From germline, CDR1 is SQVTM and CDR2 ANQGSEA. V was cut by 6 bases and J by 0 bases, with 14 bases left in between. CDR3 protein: CSVGGTFATNEKLFF. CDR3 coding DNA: TGCAGCGTCGGGGGGACCTTTGCAACTAATGAAAAACTGTTTTTT. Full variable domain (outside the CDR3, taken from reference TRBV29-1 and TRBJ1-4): SAVISQKPSRDICQRGTSLTIQCQVDSQVTMMFWYRQQPGQSLTLIATANQGSEATYESGFVIDKFPISRPNLTFSTLTVSNMSPEDSSIYLCSVGGTFATNEKLFFGSGTQLSVL.

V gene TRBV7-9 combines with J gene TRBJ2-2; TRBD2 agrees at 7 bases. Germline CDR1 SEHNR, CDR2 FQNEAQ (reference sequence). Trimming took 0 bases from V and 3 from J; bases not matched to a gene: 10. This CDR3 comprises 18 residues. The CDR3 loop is CASSLATVAGVDTGELFF. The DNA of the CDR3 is TGTGCCAGCAGCTTAGCTACGGTAGCGGGCGTAGACACCGGGGAGCTGTTTTTT.

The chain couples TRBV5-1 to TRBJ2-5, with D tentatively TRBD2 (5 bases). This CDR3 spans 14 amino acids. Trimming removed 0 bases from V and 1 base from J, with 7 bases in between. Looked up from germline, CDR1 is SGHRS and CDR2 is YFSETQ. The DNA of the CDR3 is TGCGCCAGCAGCTTGGGGCTAGCCCAAGAGACCCAGTACTTC. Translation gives CASSLGLAQETQYF.

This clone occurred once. CDR3 sequence reads: CASSQVSSWGQGILKVPPSYGYTF. The CDR3 bases are TGTGCCAGCAGCCAAGTATCCTCTTGGGGACAGGGTATACTAAAGGTACCCCCGTCATATGGCTACACCTTC. The rearrangement joins TRBV4-2 to TRBJ1-2; TRBD1 matches 9 bases. V gave up 1 base and J gave up 5 bases; unmatched junction bases: 32. The germline CDR1 and CDR2 sequences are LGHNA and YNFKEQ. This CDR3 contains 24 residues.

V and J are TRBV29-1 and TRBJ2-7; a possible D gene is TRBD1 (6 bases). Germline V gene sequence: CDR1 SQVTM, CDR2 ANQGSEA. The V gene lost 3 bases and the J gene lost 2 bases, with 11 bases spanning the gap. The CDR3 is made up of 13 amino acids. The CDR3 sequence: CSVDHGDTYEQYF. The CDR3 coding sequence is TGCAGCGTTGATCACGGGGACACCTACGAGCAGTACTTC.

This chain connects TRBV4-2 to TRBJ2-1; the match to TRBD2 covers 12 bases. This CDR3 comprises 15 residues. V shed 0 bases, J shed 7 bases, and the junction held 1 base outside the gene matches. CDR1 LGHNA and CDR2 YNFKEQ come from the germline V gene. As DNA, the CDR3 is TGTGCCAGCAGCCAAGATGGACTAGCGGGGAATGAGCAGTTCTTC. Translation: CASSQDGLAGNEQFF.

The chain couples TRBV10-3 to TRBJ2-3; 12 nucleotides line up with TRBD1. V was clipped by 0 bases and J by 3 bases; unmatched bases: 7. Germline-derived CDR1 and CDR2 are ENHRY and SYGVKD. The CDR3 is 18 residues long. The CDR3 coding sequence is TGTGCCATCAGTGAGTCCGGGACAGGGGGCGCGGTTACAGATACGCAGTATTTT. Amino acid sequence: CAISESGTGGAVTDTQYF.

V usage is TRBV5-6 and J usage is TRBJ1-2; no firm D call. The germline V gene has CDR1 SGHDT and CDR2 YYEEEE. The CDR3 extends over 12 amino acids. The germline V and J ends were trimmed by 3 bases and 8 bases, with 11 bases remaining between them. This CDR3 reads CASSSDVGGYTF. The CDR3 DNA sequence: TGTGCCAGCAGCTCGGATGTGGGCGGCTACACCTTC.

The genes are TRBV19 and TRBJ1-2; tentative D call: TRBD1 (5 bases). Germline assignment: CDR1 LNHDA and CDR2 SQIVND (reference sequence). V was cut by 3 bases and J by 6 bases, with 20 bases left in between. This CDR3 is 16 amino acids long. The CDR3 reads CASSIPLGRGVHGYTF. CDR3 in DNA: TGTGCCAGTAGTATTCCCCTGGGGAGGGGCGTCCATGGCTACACCTTC.

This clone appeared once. This CDR3 reads CASSLGTSGGDTQYF. The DNA of the CDR3 is TGTGCCAGCAGCCTAGGGACTAGCGGGGGCGATACGCAGTATTTT. This rearrangement joins TRBV5-6 to TRBJ2-3, with TRBD2 identical over 14 bases. The CDR3 loop spans 15 amino acids. J gave up 6 bases and V 4 bases, and 4 bases lay outside the gene matches. Germline CDR1 and CDR2: SGHDT and YYEEEE. The entire variable domain, with the rest obtained from reference TRBV5-6 and TRBJ2-3, is as follows: DAGVTQSPTHLIKTRGQQVTLRCSPKSGHDTVSWYQQALGQGPQFIFQYYEEEERQRGNFPDRFSGHQFPNYSSELNVNALLLGDSALYLCASSLGTSGGDTQYFGPGTRLTVL.

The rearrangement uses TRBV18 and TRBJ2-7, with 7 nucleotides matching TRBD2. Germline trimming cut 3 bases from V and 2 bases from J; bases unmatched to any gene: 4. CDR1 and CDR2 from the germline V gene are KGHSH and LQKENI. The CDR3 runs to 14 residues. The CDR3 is CASSPPGLPYEQYF. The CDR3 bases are TGTGCCAGCTCACCCCCGGGACTACCCTACGAGCAGTACTTC.

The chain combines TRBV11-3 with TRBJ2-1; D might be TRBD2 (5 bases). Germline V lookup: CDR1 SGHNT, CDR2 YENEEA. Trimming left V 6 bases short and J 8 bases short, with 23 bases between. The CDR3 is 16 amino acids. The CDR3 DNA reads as TGTGCCAGCAGTTCTCCCGGAAGCGGAAGGCTGGATGAGCAGTTCTTC. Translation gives CASSSPGSGRLDEQFF.

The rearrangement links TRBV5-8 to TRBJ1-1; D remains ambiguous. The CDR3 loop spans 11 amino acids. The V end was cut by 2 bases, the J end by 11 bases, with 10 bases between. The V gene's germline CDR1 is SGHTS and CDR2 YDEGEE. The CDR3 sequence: CASSFPLDAFF. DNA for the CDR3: TGTGCCAGCAGCTTTCCTCTAGATGCTTTCTTT.

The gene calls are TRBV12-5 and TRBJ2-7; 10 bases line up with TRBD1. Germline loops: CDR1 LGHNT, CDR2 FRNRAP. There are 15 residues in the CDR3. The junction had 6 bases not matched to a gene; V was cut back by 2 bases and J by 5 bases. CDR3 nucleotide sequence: TGTGCTAGTGGTTTGAGGTGGGACAGGGGACACGAGCAGTACTTC. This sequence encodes CASGLRWDRGHEQYF.

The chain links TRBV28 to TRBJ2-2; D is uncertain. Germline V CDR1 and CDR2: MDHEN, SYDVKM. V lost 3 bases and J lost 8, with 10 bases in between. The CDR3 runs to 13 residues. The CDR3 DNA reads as TGTGCCAGCAGTTTCAATGGAGCAGGGGAGCTGTTTTTT. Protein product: CASSFNGAGELFF.

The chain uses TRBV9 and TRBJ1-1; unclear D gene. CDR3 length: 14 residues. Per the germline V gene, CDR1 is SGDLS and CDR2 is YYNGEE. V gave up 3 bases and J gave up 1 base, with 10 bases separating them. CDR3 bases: TGTGCCAGCAGCGCCGGACTAACGAACACTGAAGCTTTCTTT. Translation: CASSAGLTNTEAFF.

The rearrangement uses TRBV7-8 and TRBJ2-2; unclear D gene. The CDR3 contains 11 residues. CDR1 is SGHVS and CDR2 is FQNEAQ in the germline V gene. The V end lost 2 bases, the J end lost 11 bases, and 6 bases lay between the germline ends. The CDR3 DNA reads TGTGCCAGCAGCTTAAACCTAGAGCTGTTTTTT. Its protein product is CASSLNLELFF.

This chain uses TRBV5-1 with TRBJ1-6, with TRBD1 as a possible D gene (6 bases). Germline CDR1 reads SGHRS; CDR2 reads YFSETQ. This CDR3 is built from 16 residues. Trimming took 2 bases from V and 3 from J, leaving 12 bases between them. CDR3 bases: TGCGCCAGCAGCTTCAGGACAGAAGACTATAATTCACCCCTCCACTTT. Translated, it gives CASSFRTEDYNSPLHF.

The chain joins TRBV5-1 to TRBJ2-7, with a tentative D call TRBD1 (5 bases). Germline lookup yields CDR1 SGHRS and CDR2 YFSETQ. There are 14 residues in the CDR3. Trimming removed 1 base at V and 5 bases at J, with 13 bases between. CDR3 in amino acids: CASSLWQGSHEQYF. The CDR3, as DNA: TGCGCCAGCAGCTTGTGGCAGGGTAGCCACGAGCAGTACTTC.